This record covers a single T cell receptor beta chain. V lost 7 bases to trimming and J lost 6 bases; unmatched junction nucleotides: 5. The CDR3 length is 11 residues. Germline lookup yields CDR1 SQVTM and CDR2 ANQGSEA. The data were produced by immunoSEQ multiplex PCR, yet TCRdb's version contains in-frame clones alone and is incomplete. In the table there are some 2,500,000 clones, under 95% of which are singletons. Among the donors, all were Caucasian adults who lived in Nashville, Tennessee. These data belong to a study of shared clonotypes between healthy human individuals. Overall study: Three CD4 naive, three CD4 memory, two CD8 naive and one CD8 memory plate were used per donor.

The sequenced sample consisted of naive CD4+ T cells from PBMCs. The subset denotes: CD45RA+ positively selected. V usage is TRBV29-1 and J usage is TRBJ2-7; 8 bases align to TRBD2. The sequence derives from a man aged 18-30 years in good health. Some clones in this sample may be carry-over from other donors' samples. The CDR3 reads CSAGTRTEQYF. The CDR3 DNA sequence: TGCAGCGCCGGGACTAGGACCGAGCAGTACTTC.